This T cell receptor (beta chain) appears in the sequencing data of a study of blood T cell repertoires in COVID-19. Study-level background: Some COVID-19 samples were acute and others convalescent; all came from the United States, Italy and Spain. Nucleic acid was either cDNA or gDNA, and it came from T cells, B-cell-depleted T cells, or PBMCs.

Study processing details: Estimation of nucleated cell counts was performed using reference gene primer amplification. Using immunoSEQ multiplex PCR, the repertoire was profiled, and TCRdb retains in-frame clones only, with some absent. Clonal size and the V and J genes are those of that table, whereas D and trimming came from the DNA. The sample lists fewer than 90,000 clones, 75% to 90% occurring once. The V end was cut by 5 bases, the J end by 7 bases, with 12 bases between. Germline V gives CDR1 SGHAT, CDR2 FQDESV (reference sequence). The CDR3 runs 14 residues. Sample: peripheral blood. The sequence derives from a male donor with acute or convalescent COVID-19. The chain couples TRBV11-1 to TRBJ1-6; D is unclear. The chain's CDR3 is CASSRRPRNSPLHF. The CDR3 bases are TGTGCCAGCAGCCGTCGACCGCGGAATTCACCCCTCCACTTT.